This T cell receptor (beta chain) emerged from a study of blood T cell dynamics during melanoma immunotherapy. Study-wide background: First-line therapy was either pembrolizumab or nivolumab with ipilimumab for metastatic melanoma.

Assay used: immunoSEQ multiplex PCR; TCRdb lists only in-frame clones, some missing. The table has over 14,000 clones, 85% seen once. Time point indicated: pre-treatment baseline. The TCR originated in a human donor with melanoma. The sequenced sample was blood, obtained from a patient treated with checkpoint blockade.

The CDR3 protein is CASSLAQGAEQYF. Written as DNA, the CDR3 is TGTGCCAGCAGCTTAGCGCAAGGGGCCGAGCAGTACTTC. This rearrangement joins TRBV7-9 to TRBJ2-7; D is possibly TRBD1 (5 bases). The germline V gene has CDR1 SEHNR and CDR2 FQNEAQ (reference sequence). This CDR3 has 13 amino acids. Trimming shortened V by 0 bases and J by 6 bases, and 9 bases separated the two germline ends.